These T cell receptor beta chains were read from a single sample in a study of cytomegalovirus exposure and HLA in healthy donors. Here immunoSEQ multiplex PCR was the method, and the copy in TCRdb shows in-frame clones only, minus some. The sample carries approximately 190,000 clones, 82% recorded once. Sequencing was carried out using PBMCs. Source of these receptors: a woman younger than 35 in good health and CMV-seronegative. Both conserved end residues are part of each CDR3. D genes are given only for firm matches. Some rows have no size entry. The others give once, few or many, or a class for an expanded clone.

V	J	D	size	CDR3	DNA
TRBV19	TRBJ2-7	TRBD2	.	CASSGGLAETYEQYF	TGTGCCAGTAGTGGAGGACTAGCGGAGACCTACGAGCAGTACTTC
TRBV27	TRBJ2-7	TRBD1	.	CASSVGTGGLSSYEQYF	TGTGCCAGCAGTGTGGGGACAGGGGGACTAAGCTCCTACGAGCAGTACTTC
TRBV29-1	TRBJ2-5	.	few	CSGGTSQETQYF	TGCAGCGGGGGGACAAGCCAAGAGACCCAGTACTTC
TRBV7-2	TRBJ2-1	TRBD2	.	CASSSERGPGYEQFF	TGTGCCAGCAGCTCGGAGCGGGGACCAGGCTATGAGCAGTTCTTC
TRBV5-1	TRBJ2-7	TRBD1	.	CASSLGFRTGVGEQYF	TGCGCCAGCAGCTTGGGATTTAGGACAGGGGTAGGCGAGCAGTACTTC
TRBV5-1	TRBJ2-2	TRBD2	.	CASSPGLAGTGELFF	TGCGCCAGCAGCCCGGGACTAGCGGGCACCGGGGAGCTGTTTTTT
TRBV7-8	TRBJ2-5	.	.	CASRKMASEETQYF	TGTGCCAGCAGAAAAATGGCTAGCGAAGAGACCCAGTACTTC
TRBV28	TRBJ1-2	.	.	CASSGPTPGRGGRNYGYTF	TGTGCCAGCAGTGGACCCACCCCAGGGCGGGGGGGCAGAAACTATGGCTACACCTTC
TRBV7-9	TRBJ2-7	.	.	CASSPVGGPESYEQYF	TGTGCCAGCAGCCCTGTTGGCGGGCCTGAGAGTTACGAGCAGTACTTC
TRBV18	TRBJ1-2	.	.	CASSPPGPGVQGYTF	TGTGCCAGCTCACCACCGGGACCGGGGGTCCAAGGCTACACCTTC
TRBV11-3	TRBJ2-2	TRBD2	.	CASSLELSGRHTGELFF	TGTGCCAGCAGCTTAGAGCTTTCCGGGAGGCACACCGGGGAGCTGTTTTTT
TRBV12-5	TRBJ2-5	TRBD2	.	CASGIGGADETQYF	TGTGCTAGTGGGATCGGGGGGGCCGATGAGACCCAGTACTTC
TRBV21-1	TRBJ2-7	.	.	CASSSGQNYEQYF	TGTGCCAGCAGCTCGGGACAGAACTACGAGCAGTACTTC
TRBV6-5	TRBJ2-7	.	.	CASSYETSSSYEQYF	TGTGCCAGCAGTTACGAGACATCCAGCTCCTACGAGCAGTACTTC
TRBV19	TRBJ1-6	.	.	CASILVPPLHF	TGTGCCAGTATTTTAGTTCCACCCCTCCACTTT
TRBV6-6	TRBJ2-2	TRBD1	.	CAMRDSHTGELFF	TGTGCCATGAGGGACAGCCACACCGGGGAGCTGTTTTTT
TRBV19	TRBJ2-7	TRBD1	.	CASSIVGTDPYEQYF	TGTGCCAGTAGTATAGTGGGGACAGACCCCTACGAGCAGTACTTC
TRBV2	TRBJ2-7	TRBD2	.	CASYGLANEQYF	TGTGCCAGCTATGGACTAGCAAACGAGCAGTACTTC
TRBV7-8	TRBJ2-2	TRBD1	.	CASSLGRDRGLRVGGELFF	TGTGCCAGCAGCTTAGGGCGGGACAGGGGATTAAGGGTGGGCGGGGAGCTGTTTTTT
TRBV7-3	TRBJ2-3	.	.	CASGPGPDTQYF	TGTGCCAGCGGCCCGGGTCCAGATACGCAGTATTTT
TRBV18	TRBJ1-4	.	.	CASSPGGTAREKLFF	TGTGCCAGCTCACCAGGGGGGACGGCGAGAGAAAAACTGTTTTTT
TRBV5-1	TRBJ2-3	.	.	CASSFSDRRSTDTQYF	TGCGCCAGCAGCTTCTCCGACAGGCGGAGCACAGATACGCAGTATTTT
TRBV5-1	TRBJ2-1	TRBD2	.	CASSTRLAGGPNEQFF	TGCGCCAGCAGCACCAGACTAGCGGGGGGGCCAAATGAGCAGTTCTTC
TRBV27	TRBJ1-3	TRBD1	.	CASRRRGQGTGNTIYF	TGTGCCAGCAGACGTCGAGGACAGGGGACAGGAAACACCATATATTTT
TRBV2	TRBJ2-1	TRBD2	.	CASTGTSDYNEQFF	TGTGCCAGCACCGGGACTAGCGACTACAATGAGCAGTTCTTC
TRBV7-9	TRBJ1-1	.	.	CSSSSISTEAFF	TGTTCCAGCAGCTCAATTTCCACTGAAGCTTTCTTT
TRBV28	TRBJ2-3	TRBD1	.	CASSLFDIPFDRATDTQYF	TGTGCCAGCAGTTTATTCGATATACCCTTTGACAGGGCTACTGATACGCAGTATTTT
TRBV4-1	TRBJ2-5	TRBD1	once	CASSQTGQGETQYF	TGCGCCAGCAGCCAAACGGGACAGGGGGAGACCCAGTACTTC
TRBV4-2	TRBJ1-5	.	.	CASSHPDRQPQHF	TGTGCCAGCAGCCACCCGGACAGACAGCCCCAGCATTTT
TRBV19	TRBJ2-5	.	.	CASSRPGQKETQYF	TGTGCCAGTAGTAGACCCGGACAGAAAGAGACCCAGTACTTC
TRBV2	TRBJ1-1	TRBD1	.	CASSERQGGTEAFF	TGTGCCAGCAGTGAAAGACAGGGAGGTACTGAAGCTTTCTTT
TRBV7-8	TRBJ2-2	.	.	CASSPSRGNTGELFF	TGTGCCAGCAGCCCTTCTCGGGGGAACACCGGGGAGCTGTTTTTT
TRBV7-6	TRBJ2-7	.	.	CASSFLEGENEQYF	TGTGCCAGCAGCTTTTTAGAGGGAGAAAACGAGCAGTACTTC
TRBV5-4	TRBJ2-5	.	.	CASSLDSQETQYF	TGTGCCAGCAGCCTGGACAGCCAAGAGACCCAGTACTTC
TRBV5-8	TRBJ1-1	TRBD1	.	CASSRRGHGTEAFF	TGTGCCAGCAGCCGCAGGGGGCATGGCACTGAAGCTTTCTTT
TRBV2	TRBJ2-3	.	.	CASTQRGSTDTQYF	TGTGCCAGCACCCAAAGGGGTAGCACAGATACGCAGTATTTT